This record covers a single T cell receptor beta chain. Its target is unknown. The data originate from a study of T cells in localized non-small cell lung cancer. Study conclusions and caveats: Appearance in adjacent lung was seen for a median approximately 58 of the top 100 tumor clones. Uninvolved adjacent lung had higher T cell clonality than tumor and all other tissues.

CDR3 length: 15 amino acids. The ends were cut back, 4 bases at V and 7 bases at J, with 14 bases in the middle. Germline V gives CDR1 MNHNS, CDR2 SASEGT. Sequencing used immunoSEQ multiplex PCR; TCRdb keeps in-frame clones, though not all of them. The sample lists about 54,000 clones; around 83% were seen once. V usage is TRBV6-1 and J usage is TRBJ1-6; D is perhaps TRBD1 (5 bases). The specimen was peripheral blood, collected before any cancer treatment. The source is an older female donor with stage II squamous cell lung carcinoma. The CDR3 loop is CASSGHTGGNSPLHF. Written as DNA, the CDR3 is TGTGCCAGCAGTGGACACACAGGAGGCAATTCACCCCTCCACTTT.